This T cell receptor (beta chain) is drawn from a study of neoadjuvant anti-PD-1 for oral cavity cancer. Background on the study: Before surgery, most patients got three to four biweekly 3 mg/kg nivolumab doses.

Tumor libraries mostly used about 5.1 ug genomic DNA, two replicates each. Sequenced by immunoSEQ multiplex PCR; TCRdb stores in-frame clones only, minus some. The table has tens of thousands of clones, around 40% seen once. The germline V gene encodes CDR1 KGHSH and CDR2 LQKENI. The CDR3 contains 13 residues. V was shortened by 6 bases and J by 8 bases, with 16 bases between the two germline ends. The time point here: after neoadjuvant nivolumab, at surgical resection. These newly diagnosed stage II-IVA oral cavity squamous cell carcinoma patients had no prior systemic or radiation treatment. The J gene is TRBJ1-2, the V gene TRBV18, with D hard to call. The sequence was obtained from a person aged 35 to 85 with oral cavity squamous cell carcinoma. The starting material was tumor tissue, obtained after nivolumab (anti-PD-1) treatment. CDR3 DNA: TGTGCCAGCTCTCCAATAACCAGGTGGGGCTACACCTTC. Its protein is CASSPITRWGYTF.